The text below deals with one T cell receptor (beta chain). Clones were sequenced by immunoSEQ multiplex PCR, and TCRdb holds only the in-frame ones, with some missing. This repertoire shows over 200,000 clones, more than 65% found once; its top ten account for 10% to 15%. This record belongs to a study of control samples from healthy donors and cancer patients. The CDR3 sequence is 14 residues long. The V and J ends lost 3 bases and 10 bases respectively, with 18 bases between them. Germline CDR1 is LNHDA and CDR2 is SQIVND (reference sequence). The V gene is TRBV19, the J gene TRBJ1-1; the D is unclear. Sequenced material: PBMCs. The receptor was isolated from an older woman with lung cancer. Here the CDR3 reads CASSIKLGPGGAFF. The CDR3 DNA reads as TGTGCCAGTAGTATCAAATTAGGACCCGGTGGAGCTTTCTTT.